The 11 T cell receptor beta chains given below trace back to one sample, sequenced in a study of T-cell reconstitution after alpha-beta-depleted transplantation in children. Preparation of the TCRbeta library involved a method that used unique molecular identifiers. Via MiXCR, TCRdb re-called the PCR reads, giving one row per CDR3 protein. The table shows roughly 340,000 distinct CDR3 sequences, with around 16% occurring only once. The input for sequencing was PBMCs, mostly from graft donor cells, taken 360 days after TCRalphabeta/CD19-depleted stem cell transplant. These receptors all come from a male patient between 2 and 10 years old who had a stem cell transplant for acute lymphoblastic leukemia, so the T cells may come from the graft donor.

The chain employs TRBV5-1 and TRBJ1-3, with a possible D match to TRBD1 (5 bases). Germline CDR1 reads SGHRS; CDR2 reads YFSETQ. Trimming shortened V by 0 bases and J by 2 bases, and 9 bases separated the two germline ends. The CDR3 sequence is 15 residues long. CDR3: CASSLGRTPGNTIYF. The DNA for the CDR3 is TGCGCCAGCAGCTTGGGACGGACACCTGGAAACACCATATATTTT.

This clonotype was counted many times. This chain uses TRBV28 with TRBJ2-2, with 9 bases fitting TRBD1. The ends lost 2 bases at V and 0 bases at J; junction bases unmatched: 1. Looked up from germline, CDR1 is MDHEN and CDR2 is SYDVKM. The CDR3 loop spans 16 amino acids. CDR3 amino acids: CASSLGTGPNTGELFF. As DNA, the CDR3 is TGTGCCAGCAGTTTAGGGACAGGGCCGAACACCGGGGAGCTGTTTTTT.

This clonotype was counted many times. The rearrangement links TRBV18 to TRBJ2-1; possibly TRBD2 for D (5 bases). The CDR3 consists of 14 residues. Germline-derived CDR1 and CDR2 are KGHSH and LQKENI. The germline V and J ends were trimmed by 8 bases and 2 bases, with 13 bases remaining between them. The DNA for the CDR3 is TGTGCCAGCAGTCCCCTAGCTGCCTACAATGAGCAGTTCTTC. This codes for CASSPLAAYNEQFF.

This clonotype was observed many times. The V gene is TRBV12-3 or TRBV12-4, the J gene TRBJ2-5; D not resolved. The CDR3 consists of 13 residues. V dropped 5 bases and J dropped 4 bases, with 11 bases sitting between them. The CDR3 DNA reads TGTGCCAGCAGTCTGAGTGGGTCAGAGACCCAGTACTTC. It codes for CASSLSGSETQYF.

This clonotype has only a few counts. The chain has TRBV12-3 or TRBV12-4 and TRBJ1-5, with a weak D call TRBD1 (6 bases). With 6 bases removed from V and 7 bases from J, the gap between germline ends came to 16 bases. This CDR3 comprises 14 residues. The CDR3 coding sequence is TGTGCCAGCAGCCAAAACAGGGTGCGGCAGCCCCAGCATTTT. Encoded protein: CASSQNRVRQPQHF.

This clonotype was recorded many times. The chain uses TRBV2 and TRBJ2-1, with 11 bases identical to TRBD2. Trimming cost V 5 bases and J 3 bases; bases outside gene matches: 9. This CDR3 region has 17 residues. CDR1 and CDR2 (germline): SNHLY, FYNNEI. CDR3 loop: CASSPLSGRALYNEQFF. The DNA for the CDR3 is TGTGCCAGCAGTCCACTTAGCGGGAGGGCGCTCTACAATGAGCAGTTCTTC.

This clonotype was seen at least ten times. J is TRBJ2-1 and V is TRBV6-5; 9 nucleotides agree with TRBD1. The ends lost 0 bases at V and 8 bases at J; junction bases unmatched: 8. CDR1 MNHEY and CDR2 SVGAGI come from the germline V gene. The CDR3 totals 16 residues. The CDR3, as DNA: TGTGCCAGCAGTTACTCGGTTCCGGGACAGGGCTATGAGCAGTTCTTC. Translation gives CASSYSVPGQGYEQFF.

This clonotype came up a few times. The rearrangement uses TRBV29-1 and TRBJ2-3, with D perhaps assigned TRBD1 or TRBD2 (5 bases each). This CDR3 contains 12 residues. Germline V CDR1 and CDR2: SQVTM, ANQGSEA. Trimming removed 0 bases at V and 10 bases at J, with 11 bases between. CDR3 nucleotides: TGCAGCGTTGAAGAAGACAGAGCGGCGCAGTATTTT. Translating gives CSVEEDRAAQYF.

V gene TRBV20-1 combines with J gene TRBJ2-7; no clear D gene. CDR3 size: 10 residues. Trimming took off 3 bases at V and 6 bases at J, with 6 bases between the two ends. The germline gives CDR1 DFQATT, CDR2 SNEGSKA (reference sequence). CDR3 amino acids: CSASIPEQYF. The CDR3 DNA is TGCAGTGCTAGTATCCCCGAGCAGTACTTC.

This clonotype was counted many times. The chain recombines TRBV7-9 with TRBJ2-2; D not resolved. This CDR3 region has 15 residues. Trimming removed 5 bases from V and 1 base from J, with 11 bases in between. Germline V gene sequence: CDR1 SEHNR, CDR2 FQNEAQ (reference sequence). The CDR3 DNA follows: TGTGCCAGCAGCCCTAGAGGAAAGAACACCGGGGAGCTGTTTTTT. It encodes CASSPRGKNTGELFF.

This clonotype was observed a handful of times. The CDR3 sequence is CSVVKVSDTQYF. DNA of the CDR3: TGCAGCGTTGTAAAGGTCTCAGATACGCAGTATTTT. The rearrangement joins TRBV29-1 to TRBJ2-3; no definite D call. In germline, CDR1 is SQVTM, CDR2 ANQGSEA. This CDR3 is 12 amino acids long. The V gene lost 4 bases and the J gene lost 4 bases, with 9 bases spanning the gap.